The 29 T cell receptor beta chains below all came from one sample that was sequenced in a study of OX40 agonist ivuxolimab in advanced cancers. Profiling relied on immunoSEQ multiplex PCR, and the TCRdb table lists in-frame clones only, not all of them. The data hold approximately 15,000 clones, with 80% observed a single time. Sample: CD4+ or CD8+ T cells sorted from blood, taken in a trial of the OX40 agonist ivuxolimab. These TCRs come from an adult with an advanced solid tumor such as melanoma, head and neck, liver or kidney cancer.

This clone was detected once. Compared with germline, one end of the junction differs, possibly owing to a read error. The rearrangement uses TRBV7-2 and TRBJ1-3; D not certain. Per germline, CDR1 SGHTA and CDR2 FQGNSA. The CDR3 has 15 residues. CDR3 protein: CASSLALGPLNTIYF. The DNA for the CDR3 is TGTGCCAGCAGTTTAGCGCTAGGGCCGCTAAACACCATATATTTT.

J is TRBJ2-3 and V is TRBV6-5; D possibly uses TRBD1 or TRBD2 (5 bases each). The CDR3 is 14 residues long. The V end was cut by 0 bases, the J end by 6 bases, with 10 bases between. Germline V gene lookup returns CDR1 MNHEY and CDR2 SVGAGI. DNA of the CDR3: TGTGCCAGCAGTTACTCGTTATGGGGGGATACGCAGTATTTT. Residues: CASSYSLWGDTQYF.

This rearrangement joins TRBV28 to TRBJ2-5; 8 nucleotides match TRBD1. The length of the CDR3 is 14 residues. Trimming removed 7 bases from V and 5 bases from J; junction bases left unmatched: 9. Germline V CDR1 and CDR2: MDHEN, SYDVKM. CDR3 DNA: TGTGCCAGCATATCACCAGGGGGCGGGGAGACCCAGTACTTC. Its translation is CASISPGGGETQYF.

V and J are TRBV27 and TRBJ1-2, with 10 bases matching TRBD1. Germline V gives CDR1 MNHEY, CDR2 SMNVEV (reference sequence). The CDR3 loop spans 15 amino acids. The V segment lost 3 bases and the J segment 4 bases; nucleotides outside the gene matches: 5. CDR3 sequence (DNA): TGTGCCAGCAGTTTGGCGGGACAGGGGACCTATGGCTACACCTTC. Protein: CASSLAGQGTYGYTF.

The chain has TRBV28 and TRBJ2-6, with D hard to call. Germline assignment: CDR1 MDHEN and CDR2 SYDVKM. The V end was cut by 11 bases, the J end by 0 bases, with 17 bases between. CDR3 length: 16 residues. In nucleotides, the CDR3 is TGTGCCGCCGGCGTAATGATTAACTCTGGGGCCAACGTCCTGACTTTC. Residues: CAAGVMINSGANVLTF.

V and J are TRBV29-1 and TRBJ1-1; D is unresolved. V was shortened by 4 bases and J by 8 bases, with 8 bases between the two germline ends. The CDR3 length is 10 residues. Germline V gives CDR1 SQVTM, CDR2 ANQGSEA. The CDR3 sequence: CSVVSQEAFF. DNA of the CDR3: TGCAGCGTTGTCTCCCAGGAAGCTTTCTTT.

The chain joins TRBV19 to TRBJ2-7; D is possibly TRBD1 (6 bases). CDR1 LNHDA and CDR2 SQIVND come from the germline V gene (reference sequence). V lost 5 bases, J lost 3 bases, and 17 bases lay in between. There are 15 residues in the CDR3. The CDR3 DNA follows: TGTGCCAGTAGTCTGGGAACAGGGTTTCTCTACGAGCAGTACTTC. Amino acid sequence: CASSLGTGFLYEQYF.

This clone came up once. The chain links TRBV30 to TRBJ1-5; D is ambiguous. V was cut by 2 bases and J by 7 bases, with 12 bases left in between. The germline gives CDR1 GTSNPN, CDR2 SVGIG (reference sequence). The CDR3 has 13 residues. CDR3 amino acids: CAWSRQEPQPQHF. CDR3 coding DNA: TGTGCCTGGAGTCGGCAGGAACCCCAGCCCCAGCATTTT.

The chain uses TRBV28 and TRBJ1-1; no clear D. Germline-derived CDR1 and CDR2 are MDHEN and SYDVKM. The germline V and J ends were trimmed by 3 bases and 3 bases, with 14 bases remaining between them. CDR3 size: 15 residues. CDR3 sequence: CASSFVGDADTEAFF. CDR3 in DNA: TGTGCCAGCAGTTTTGTCGGCGACGCGGACACTGAAGCTTTCTTT.

This chain connects TRBV7-6 to TRBJ1-5; D perhaps matches TRBD1 (6 bases). The germline V and J ends were trimmed by 5 bases and 0 bases, with 17 bases remaining between them. The CDR3 contains 17 residues. Germline CDR1 SGHVS, CDR2 FNYEAQ. CDR3 sequence reads: CASSPERGTYSNQPQHF. DNA for the CDR3: TGTGCCAGCAGCCCAGAGAGGGGGACTTATAGCAATCAGCCCCAGCATTTT.

The V gene is TRBV5-4, the J gene TRBJ2-2; TRBD1 agrees at 7 bases. J lost 8 bases, V lost 2 bases, and 9 bases had no gene match. CDR3 size: 15 residues. CDR1 is SGHNT, CDR2 YYREEE, per germline (reference sequence). The chain's CDR3 is CASSLPTGSSGELFF. In DNA, the CDR3 is TGTGCCAGCAGCTTACCGACAGGGTCATCGGGGGAGCTGTTTTTT.

The chain recombines TRBV18 with TRBJ2-2; 7 bases map to TRBD1. This CDR3 region has 14 residues. Germline V gene data show CDR1 as KGHSH and CDR2 as LQKENI. With 5 bases clipped from V and 7 bases from J, the junction kept 7 bases outside the gene matches. Written as DNA, the CDR3 is TGTGCCAGCTCATTCCCGGACAGGAGCGGGGAGCTGTTTTTT. Protein: CASSFPDRSGELFF.

The CDR3 loop reads CASKVGDRPNTEAFF. CDR3 coding DNA: TGTGCCAGCAAAGTCGGGGACAGGCCTAACACTGAAGCTTTCTTT. The chain recombines TRBV7-6 with TRBJ1-1; 8 bases map to TRBD1. Germline V gene sequence: CDR1 SGHVS, CDR2 FNYEAQ. CDR3 length: 15 amino acids. Unmatched junction bases numbered 9, after V lost 7 bases and J lost 2 bases.

This chain links TRBV1 with TRBJ2-3; the table names TRBD2, a call not compared with the DNA. TRBV1 is shown as a pseudogene. This CDR3 comprises 17 residues. CDR3 region: CTSSRRRTSGGRDTQYF. The CDR3, as DNA: TGCACCAGCAGCCGACGGAGGACTAGCGGGGGGAGGGATACGCAGTATTTT.

This rearrangement joins TRBV5-1 to TRBJ2-7, with a tentative D call TRBD1 (6 bases). The germline CDR1 and CDR2 sequences are SGHRS and YFSETQ. The V gene lost 4 bases and the J gene lost 3 bases, with 17 bases spanning the gap. This CDR3 has 15 amino acids. The CDR3 nucleotides are TGCGCCAGCAGCCTTTTCACAGGGCCCCGCTACGAGCAGTACTTC. It codes for CASSLFTGPRYEQYF.

For this clone: At one boundary the junction diverges from the germline segment, which might be a read error. In DNA form, the CDR3 reads TGTGCCAGCAGCTTGGGAGGCTACGAGCAGCACTTC. Encoded protein: CASSLGGYEQHF. The rearrangement joins TRBV5-6 to TRBJ2-7; the D is unclear. CDR1 and CDR2 (germline): SGHDT, YYEEEE. The CDR3 extends over 12 amino acids.

The V gene is TRBV29-1, the J gene TRBJ2-7; 8 bases fit TRBD1. This CDR3 comprises 15 residues. CDR1 is SQVTM, CDR2 ANQGSEA, per germline. The V gene end was trimmed by 4 bases and the J gene end by 0 bases; junction bases not matched to a gene: 8. CDR3 sequence: CSVAPTGANSYEQYF. The CDR3 DNA sequence: TGCAGCGTTGCACCGACAGGGGCTAACTCCTACGAGCAGTACTTC.

This clone was found once. The CDR3 ends on some other residue instead of the conserved phenylalanine or tryptophan, so this is likely a read error. Because the CDR3's place on the DNA is in doubt, the DNA is left out and the CDR3 is given as listed by TCRdb. The genes are TRBV5-4 and TRBJ1-1; the DNA was not compared with TRBD1, the D call given in the table. The CDR3 has 12 residues if both end residues are counted. Germline V CDR1 and CDR2: SGHNT, YYREEE (reference sequence). CDR3 in amino acids: CASSLVGHSPFV.

The chain uses TRBV4-2 and TRBJ1-5; no definite D call. CDR3 length: 15 residues. The germline V and J ends were trimmed by 0 bases and 4 bases, with 10 bases remaining between them. Germline V gene sequence: CDR1 LGHNA, CDR2 YNFKEQ. The chain's CDR3 is CASSQDEAGNQPQHF. CDR3 nucleotide sequence: TGTGCCAGCAGCCAAGATGAGGCAGGAAATCAGCCCCAGCATTTT.

The chain joins TRBV5-4 to TRBJ1-1, with TRBD1 matching 10 bases. J lost 0 bases, V lost 2 bases, and 10 bases had no gene match. This CDR3 comprises 18 residues. Germline V gene lookup returns CDR1 SGHNT and CDR2 YYREEE (reference sequence). CDR3: CASSFGGTGALMNTEAFF. As DNA, the CDR3 is TGTGCCAGCAGCTTCGGCGGGACAGGGGCACTCATGAACACTGAAGCTTTCTTT.

V and J are TRBV7-9 and TRBJ1-2; D gene uncertain. Looked up from germline, CDR1 is SEHNR and CDR2 is FQNEAQ (reference sequence). The CDR3 has 16 residues. With 4 bases removed from V and 4 bases from J, the gap between germline ends came to 19 bases. CDR3 sequence (DNA): TGTGCCAGCAGCTCCGACCTCCGGACGGGGATCTATGGCTACACCTTC. Protein: CASSSDLRTGIYGYTF.

The chain recombines TRBV29-1 with TRBJ2-7, with 15 nucleotides matching TRBD2. The germline gives CDR1 SQVTM, CDR2 ANQGSEA. The CDR3 contains 18 residues. J lost 3 bases, V lost 7 bases, and 16 bases had no gene match. The CDR3 DNA follows: TGCAGCGCTAGGTCACTGCCGGGACTAGCGGGGGGTCTCTACGAGCAGTACTTC. This codes for CSARSLPGLAGGLYEQYF.

This clone was found many times. CDR3 protein: CASSQENDSGGYGYTF. In DNA form, the CDR3 reads TGCGCCAGCAGCCAAGAAAACGATTCGGGAGGCTATGGCTACACCTTC. The chain carries TRBV4-3 and TRBJ1-2, with unresolved D. Germline loops: CDR1 LGHNA, CDR2 YSLEER. The CDR3 totals 16 residues. Between the trimmed V and J ends, which lost 0 bases and 4 bases, there was a span of 15 bases.

The V call is TRBV6-6, the J call TRBJ1-6; D not certain. Trimming removed 2 bases at V and 10 bases at J, with 9 bases between. Looked up from germline, CDR1 is MNHNY and CDR2 is SVGAGI (reference sequence). CDR3 length: 13 residues. The CDR3 nucleotides are TGTGCCAGCAGTTACGGGGTGGAGTCACCCCTCCACTTT. It yields the protein CASSYGVESPLHF.

J is TRBJ1-2 and V is TRBV6-5; 7 nucleotides agree with TRBD1. Germline lookup yields CDR1 MNHEY and CDR2 SVGAGI. The CDR3 runs 13 residues. Trimming removed 5 bases from V and 10 bases from J; junction bases left unmatched: 10. The CDR3 sequence is CASSPWTGFHYTF. Here the CDR3 DNA reads TGTGCCAGCAGTCCCTGGACAGGTTTCCACTACACCTTC.

This clone was found a few times. The chain is built from TRBV5-4 and TRBJ2-3; D not resolved. This CDR3 has 15 residues. Trimming shortened V by 5 bases and J by 0 bases, and 13 bases separated the two germline ends. CDR1 is SGHNT, CDR2 YYREEE, per germline (reference sequence). CDR3 sequence: CASSYTGFSTDTQYF. The CDR3 nucleotides are TGTGCCAGCAGTTACACCGGGTTTAGCACAGATACGCAGTATTTT.

This clone was observed a single time. The CDR3 bases are TGCGCCAGCAGCCAAGATCTAGGGGGGTATGGCTACACCTTC. Translation gives CASSQDLGGYGYTF. V and J are TRBV4-3 and TRBJ1-2; D might be TRBD1 (6 bases). The germline V and J ends were trimmed by 0 bases and 5 bases, with 10 bases remaining between them. Germline V gene sequence: CDR1 LGHNA, CDR2 YSLEER. The CDR3 has 14 residues.

The chain carries TRBV19 and TRBJ2-7; the D gene could be TRBD1 or TRBD2 (5 bases each). The germline gives CDR1 LNHDA, CDR2 SQIVND (reference sequence). The CDR3 totals 13 residues. V gave up 7 bases and J gave up 0 bases, with 10 bases separating them. CDR3 bases: TGTGCCAGTACAGAGGGGCTCTCCTACGAGCAGTACTTC. It yields the protein CASTEGLSYEQYF.

J is TRBJ2-3 and V is TRBV27, with a weak D call TRBD2 (6 bases). V was shortened by 2 bases and J by 1 base, with 10 bases between the two germline ends. The CDR3 sequence is 15 residues long. Germline CDR1 and CDR2: MNHEY and SMNVEV (reference sequence). CDR3 DNA sequence: TGTGCCAGCAGTTTACCTAGCGCGGGCACAGATACGCAGTATTTT. This encodes CASSLPSAGTDTQYF.